This entry features one TCR beta chain sequence. What it binds is unknown. The junction departs from the called germline gene at one end, perhaps through a read error. The data originate from a study of response to subunit inactivated influenza vaccine. Findings and caveats of the study: After each seasonal influenza vaccination, few new T cells are recruited, the authors suggested.

TCRdb recomputed calls from the RT-PCR reads with MiXCR, one row per CDR3 protein. The sample contains around 200,000 distinct CDR3 sequences, around an eighth of which appear only once. CDR1 and CDR2 (germline): SGHTA, FQGTGA. The CDR3 is 16 amino acids. The sequenced sample was CD8+ T cells sorted from PBMCs, obtained roughly 5 days after vaccination. The rearrangement uses TRBV7-3 and TRBJ2-1; 9 bases map to TRBD2. This TCR was recovered from a man aged 50-59 years who received an inactivated influenza vaccine. The CDR3 DNA is TGTGCCAGCAGCTTAGGGACTAGCACCCGCTACAATGAGCAGATCTTC. Translation gives CASSLGTSTRYNEQIF.